The 13 T cell receptor beta chains below all came from one sample that was sequenced in a study of CD8+CD57+ T cells in acquired aplastic anemia listed by TCRdb under 2018. TCRdb names Illumina HiSeq 2000 as the instrument used. Profiling of TCR beta VDJ combinations and CDR3 sequences used genomic DNA as the template. TCRdb reprocessed the public reads (quality trimming at Q25 with fastp, clone calling with MiXCR) and kept in-frame beta chains. Entries are consolidated by CDR3 protein sequence, retaining the most common genes and DNA. This sample has about 120,000 distinct CDR3 sequences in its table, and about 50% of those were observed once. 29% of the sample is in the top ten clones. Patients chosen for sequencing had shown expansion of CD8+CD57+ cells by flow cytometry. The specimen was sorted CD4+, CD8+, or CD8+CD57+ T cells (not recorded which) from PBMCs. These receptors came from a human donor with aplastic anemia.

This clonotype was seen ten or more times. This chain connects TRBV5-1 to TRBJ2-5; TRBD1 matches at 9 bases. Trimming removed 2 bases from V and 5 bases from J; junction bases left unmatched: 7. CDR3 length equals 15 residues. In germline, CDR1 is SGHRS, CDR2 YFSETQ. The CDR3 region is CASSFRDREAETQYF. For the CDR3, the DNA is TGCGCCAGCAGCTTTCGGGACAGGGAGGCGGAGACCCAGTACTTC.

CDR3: CASSQRRVYEQFF. The CDR3 region has the DNA TGTGCCAGCAGCCAGCGGAGGGTGTATGAGCAGTTCTTC. This chain joins TRBV14 and TRBJ2-1; the D gene is possibly TRBD2 (6 bases). CDR3 length equals 13 residues. The germline gives CDR1 SGHDN, CDR2 FVKESK. V gave up 3 bases and J gave up 8 bases, with 11 bases separating them.

The chain is built from TRBV7-9 and TRBJ1-1; the D is unclear. Germline CDR1 is SEHNR and CDR2 is FQNEAQ (reference sequence). The germline V and J ends were trimmed by 1 base and 1 base, with 10 bases remaining between them. This CDR3 contains 15 residues. For the CDR3, the DNA is TGTGCCAGCAGCTTAGGATCACAAGGGAACACTGAAGCTTTCTTT. Translation: CASSLGSQGNTEAFF.

The chain joins TRBV9 to TRBJ2-2; D is unclear. V lost 0 bases to trimming and J lost 5 bases, with 8 bases between them. In germline, CDR1 is SGDLS, CDR2 YYNGEE. The length of the CDR3 is 14 residues. The CDR3 sequence: CASSVGPPTGELFF. CDR3 coding DNA: TGTGCCAGCAGCGTAGGGCCACCAACCGGGGAGCTGTTTTTT.

In its sample, this clonotype was seen a few times. V gene TRBV20-1 combines with J gene TRBJ2-3; no reliable D call. The CDR3 covers 11 residues. Germline CDR1 and CDR2: DFQATT and SNEGSKA (reference sequence). The V end was cut by 6 bases, the J end by 5 bases, with 9 bases between. Written as DNA, the CDR3 is TGCAGTGCAGGCCCGGGAGATACGCAGTATTTT. It encodes CSAGPGDTQYF.

The CDR3 coding sequence is TGTGCCACCAGCGGAGTACTGGGGCAGAGAAAACTGTTTTTT. Encoded protein: CATSGVLGQRKLFF. The chain carries TRBV15 and TRBJ1-4, with TRBD1 as a possible D gene (5 bases). The CDR3 sequence is 14 residues long. Germline loops: CDR1 LNHNV, CDR2 YYDKDF (reference sequence). Trimming took 5 bases from V and 10 from J, leaving 17 bases between them.

The V and J genes are TRBV6-1 and TRBJ1-2, with D unclear. The germline CDR1 and CDR2 sequences are MNHNS and SASEGT. The V gene lost 4 bases and the J gene lost 2 bases, with 14 bases spanning the gap. This CDR3 comprises 15 residues. CDR3 bases: TGTGCCAGCAGTGCCCCTAGGGCTGGAAACTATGGCTACACCTTC. Residues: CASSAPRAGNYGYTF.

The genes are TRBV24-1 and TRBJ2-7; D is perhaps TRBD2 (5 bases). The V and J ends lost 1 base and 3 bases respectively, with 15 bases between them. The CDR3 is 16 amino acids. The germline V gene has CDR1 KGHDR and CDR2 SFDVKD. This chain's CDR3 is CATSDFGRSGNYEQYF. The CDR3 nucleotides are TGTGCCACCAGTGATTTTGGACGGAGCGGCAACTACGAGCAGTACTTC.

The chain recombines TRBV7-3 with TRBJ2-2; D is possibly TRBD1 (6 bases). CDR1 and CDR2 (germline): SGHTA, FQGTGA. The ends were cut back, 11 bases at V and 0 bases at J, with 13 bases in the middle. The CDR3 length is 14 residues. This chain's CDR3 is CAGQGLTNTGELFF. CDR3 nucleotides: TGTGCCGGGCAGGGGCTAACGAACACCGGGGAGCTGTTTTTT.

As regards this clonotype: Lacking the conserved final phenylalanine or tryptophan, this CDR3 likely reflects a read error. The chain carries TRBV12-3 or TRBV12-4 and TRBJ2-5; D unclear. CDR3 length equals 14 residues. Trimming removed 3 bases from V and 5 bases from J, with 13 bases in between. DNA of the CDR3: TGTGCCAGCAGTTTTACATCCGCCGGGGAGACCCAGTACCTC. This codes for CASSFTSAGETQYL.

This rearrangement joins TRBV27 to TRBJ1-2; no clear D gene. CDR1 MNHEY and CDR2 SMNVEV come from the germline V gene (reference sequence). The V gene lost 4 bases and the J gene lost 6 bases, with 18 bases spanning the gap. The CDR3 runs 15 residues. This CDR3 reads CASSSWQTKIDGYTF. The CDR3 region has the DNA TGTGCCAGCAGTTCCTGGCAGACTAAAATAGATGGCTACACCTTC.

The J gene is TRBJ1-6, the V gene TRBV2; TRBD1 matches 7 bases. Germline values: CDR1 SNHLY, CDR2 FYNNEI. This CDR3 contains 14 residues. Trimming took 7 bases from V and 14 from J; bases not matched to a gene: 14. The CDR3 loop is CASTSRQGVPALHF. The CDR3 nucleotides are TGTGCCAGCACCAGTCGACAGGGCGTTCCGGCCCTCCACTTT.

The chain employs TRBV7-6 and TRBJ2-5; 8 positions match TRBD2. The V gene end was trimmed by 5 bases and the J gene end by 2 bases; junction bases not matched to a gene: 7. Germline V lookup: CDR1 SGHVS, CDR2 FNYEAQ. This CDR3 is built from 15 residues. This chain's CDR3 is CASSPAGTRQETQYF. DNA for the CDR3: TGTGCCAGCAGCCCAGCCGGGACTAGGCAAGAGACCCAGTACTTC. The entire variable domain, with the rest obtained from reference TRBV7-6 and TRBJ2-5, is as follows: GAGVSQSPRYKVTKRGQDVALRCDPISGHVSLYWYRQALGQGPEFLTYFNYEAQQDKSGLPNDRFSAERPEGSISTLTIQRTEQRDSAMYRCASSPAGTRQETQYFGPGTRLLVL.